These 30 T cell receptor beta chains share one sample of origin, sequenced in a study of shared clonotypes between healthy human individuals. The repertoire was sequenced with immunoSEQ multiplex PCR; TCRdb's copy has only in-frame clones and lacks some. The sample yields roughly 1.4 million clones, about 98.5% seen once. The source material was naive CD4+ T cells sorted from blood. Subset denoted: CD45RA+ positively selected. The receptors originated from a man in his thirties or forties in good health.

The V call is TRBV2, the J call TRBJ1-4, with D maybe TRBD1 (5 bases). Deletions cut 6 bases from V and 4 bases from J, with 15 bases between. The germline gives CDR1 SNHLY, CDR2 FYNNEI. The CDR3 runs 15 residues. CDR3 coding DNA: TGTGCCAGCAGAGGGCCGGGACGGAATAATGAAAAACTGTTTTTT. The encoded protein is CASRGPGRNNEKLFF.

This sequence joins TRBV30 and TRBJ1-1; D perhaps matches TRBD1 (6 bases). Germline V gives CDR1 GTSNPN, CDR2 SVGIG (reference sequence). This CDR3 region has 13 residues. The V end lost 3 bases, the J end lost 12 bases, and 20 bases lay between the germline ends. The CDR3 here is CAWRGGLGGRTFF. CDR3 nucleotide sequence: TGTGCCTGGAGAGGTGGGCTAGGGGGGCGGACTTTCTTT.

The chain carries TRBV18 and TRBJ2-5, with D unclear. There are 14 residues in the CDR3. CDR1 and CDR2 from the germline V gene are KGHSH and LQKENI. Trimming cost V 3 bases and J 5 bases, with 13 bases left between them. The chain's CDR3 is CASSPRTGWETQYF. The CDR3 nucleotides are TGTGCCAGCTCACCCAGGACCGGGTGGGAGACCCAGTACTTC.

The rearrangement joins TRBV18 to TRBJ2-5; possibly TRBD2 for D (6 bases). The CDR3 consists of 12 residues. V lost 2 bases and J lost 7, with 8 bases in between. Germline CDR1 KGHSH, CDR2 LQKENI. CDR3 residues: CASSPRLGTQYF. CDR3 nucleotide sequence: TGTGCCAGCTCACCAAGACTAGGGACCCAGTACTTC. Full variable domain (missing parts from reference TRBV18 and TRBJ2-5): NAGVMQNPRHLVRRRGQEARLRCSPMKGHSHVYWYRQLPEEGLKFMVYLQKENIIDESGMPKERFSAEFPKEGPSILRIQQVVRGDSAAYFCASSPRLGTQYFGPGTRLLVL.

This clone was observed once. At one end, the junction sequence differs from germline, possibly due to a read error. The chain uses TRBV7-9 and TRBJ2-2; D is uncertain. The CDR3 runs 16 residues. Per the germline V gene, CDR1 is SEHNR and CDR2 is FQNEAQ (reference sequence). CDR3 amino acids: CASSLGWVTNTGELFF. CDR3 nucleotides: TGTGCCAGCAGTTTAGGTTGGGTTACGAACACCGGGGAGCTGTTTTTT.

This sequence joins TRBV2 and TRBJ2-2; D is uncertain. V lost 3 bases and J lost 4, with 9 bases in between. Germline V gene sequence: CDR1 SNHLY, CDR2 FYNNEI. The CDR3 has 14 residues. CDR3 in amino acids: CASSEVPSTGELFF. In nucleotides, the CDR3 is TGTGCCAGCAGTGAGGTCCCGAGCACCGGGGAGCTGTTTTTT. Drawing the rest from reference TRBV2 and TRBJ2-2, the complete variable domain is EPEVTQTPSHQVTQMGQEVILRCVPISNHLYFYWYRQILGQKVEFLVSFYNNEISEKSEIFDDQFSVERPDGSNFTLKIRSTKLEDSAMYFCASSEVPSTGELFFGEGSRLTVL.

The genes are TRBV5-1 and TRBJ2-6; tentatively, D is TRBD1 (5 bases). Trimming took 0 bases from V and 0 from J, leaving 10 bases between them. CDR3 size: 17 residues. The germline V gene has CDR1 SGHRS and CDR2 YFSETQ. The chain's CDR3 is CASSLATGSSGANVLTF. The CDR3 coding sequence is TGCGCCAGCAGCTTGGCCACAGGAAGCTCTGGGGCCAACGTCCTGACTTTC.

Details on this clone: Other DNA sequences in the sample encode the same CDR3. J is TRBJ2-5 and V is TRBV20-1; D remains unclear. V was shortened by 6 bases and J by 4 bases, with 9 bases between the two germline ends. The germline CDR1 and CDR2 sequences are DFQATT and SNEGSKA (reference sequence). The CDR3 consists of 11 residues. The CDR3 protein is CSALKGETQYF. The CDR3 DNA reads TGCAGTGCCCTTAAGGGAGAGACCCAGTACTTC.

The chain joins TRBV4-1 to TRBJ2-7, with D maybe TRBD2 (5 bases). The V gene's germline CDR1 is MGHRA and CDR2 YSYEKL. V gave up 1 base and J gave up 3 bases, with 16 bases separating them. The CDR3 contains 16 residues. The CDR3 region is CASSQGERSPYYEQYF. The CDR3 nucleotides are TGCGCCAGCAGCCAAGGAGAGCGGAGCCCGTACTACGAGCAGTACTTC.

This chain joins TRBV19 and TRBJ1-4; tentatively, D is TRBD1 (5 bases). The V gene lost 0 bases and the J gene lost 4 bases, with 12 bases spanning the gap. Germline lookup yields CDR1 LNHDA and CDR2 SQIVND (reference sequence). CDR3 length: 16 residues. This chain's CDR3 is CASSIDHGGLNEKLFF. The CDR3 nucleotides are TGTGCCAGTAGTATAGATCATGGGGGACTTAATGAAAAACTGTTTTTT.

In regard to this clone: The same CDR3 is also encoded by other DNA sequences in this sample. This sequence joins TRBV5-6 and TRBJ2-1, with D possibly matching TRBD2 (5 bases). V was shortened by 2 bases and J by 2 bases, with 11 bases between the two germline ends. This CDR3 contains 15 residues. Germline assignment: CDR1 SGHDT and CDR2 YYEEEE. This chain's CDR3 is CASSFRGGTYNEQFF. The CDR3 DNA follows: TGTGCCAGCAGCTTCCGCGGAGGCACCTACAATGAGCAGTTCTTC.

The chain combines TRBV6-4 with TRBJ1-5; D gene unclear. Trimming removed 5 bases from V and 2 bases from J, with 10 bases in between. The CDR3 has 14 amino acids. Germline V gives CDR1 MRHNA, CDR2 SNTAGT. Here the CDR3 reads CASSQEGGNQPQHF. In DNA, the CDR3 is TGTGCCAGCAGTCAAGAGGGTGGCAATCAGCCCCAGCATTTT.

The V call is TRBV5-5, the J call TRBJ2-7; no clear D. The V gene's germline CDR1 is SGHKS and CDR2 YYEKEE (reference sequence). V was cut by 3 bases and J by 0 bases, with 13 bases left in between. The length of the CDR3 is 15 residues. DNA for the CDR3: TGTGCCAGCAGCTCTCGACTTGAAAGCTCCTACGAGCAGTACTTC. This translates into CASSSRLESSYEQYF.

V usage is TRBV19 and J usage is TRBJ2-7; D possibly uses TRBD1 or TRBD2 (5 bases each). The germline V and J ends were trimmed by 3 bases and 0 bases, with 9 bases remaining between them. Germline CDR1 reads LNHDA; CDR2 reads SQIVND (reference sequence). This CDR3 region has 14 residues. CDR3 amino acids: CASSMGGTSYEQYF. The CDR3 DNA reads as TGTGCCAGTAGTATGGGTGGGACCTCCTACGAGCAGTACTTC.

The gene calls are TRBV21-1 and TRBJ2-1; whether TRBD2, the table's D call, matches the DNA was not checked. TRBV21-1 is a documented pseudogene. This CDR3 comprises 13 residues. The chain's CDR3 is CASSNGGYNEQFF. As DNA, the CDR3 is TGTGCCAGCAGCAATGGAGGGTACAATGAGCAGTTCTTC.

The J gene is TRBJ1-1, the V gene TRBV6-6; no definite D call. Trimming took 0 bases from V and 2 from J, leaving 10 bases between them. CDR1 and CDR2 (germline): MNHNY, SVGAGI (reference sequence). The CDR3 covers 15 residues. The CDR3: CASSYSGGTNTEAFF. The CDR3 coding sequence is TGTGCCAGCAGTTACTCGGGAGGAACCAACACTGAAGCTTTCTTT.

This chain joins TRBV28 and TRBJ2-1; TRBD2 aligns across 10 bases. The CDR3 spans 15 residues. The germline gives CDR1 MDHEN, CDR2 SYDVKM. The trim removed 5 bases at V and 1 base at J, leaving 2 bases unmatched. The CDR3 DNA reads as TGTGCCAGCAGTCGAGCGGGAGGGTCCTACAATGAGCAGTTCTTC. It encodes CASSRAGGSYNEQFF.

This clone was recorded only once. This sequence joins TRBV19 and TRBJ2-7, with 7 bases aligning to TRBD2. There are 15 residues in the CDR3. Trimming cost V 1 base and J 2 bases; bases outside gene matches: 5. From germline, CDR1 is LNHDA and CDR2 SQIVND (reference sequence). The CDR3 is CASSIGASGAYEQYF. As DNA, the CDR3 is TGTGCCAGTAGTATAGGGGCTAGCGGAGCCTACGAGCAGTACTTC. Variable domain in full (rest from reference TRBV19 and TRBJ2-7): DGGITQSPKYLFRKEGQNVTLSCEQNLNHDAMYWYRQDPGQGLRLIYYSQIVNDFQKGDIAEGYSVSREKKESFPLTVTSAQKNPTAFYLCASSIGASGAYEQYFGPGTRLTVT.

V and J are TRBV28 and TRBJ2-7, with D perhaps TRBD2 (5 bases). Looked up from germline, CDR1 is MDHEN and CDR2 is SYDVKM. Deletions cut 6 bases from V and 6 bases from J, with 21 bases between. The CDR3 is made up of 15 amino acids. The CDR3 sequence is CASSRAAAPTAEQYF. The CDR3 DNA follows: TGTGCCAGCAGCCGAGCAGCGGCTCCCACAGCCGAGCAGTACTTC.

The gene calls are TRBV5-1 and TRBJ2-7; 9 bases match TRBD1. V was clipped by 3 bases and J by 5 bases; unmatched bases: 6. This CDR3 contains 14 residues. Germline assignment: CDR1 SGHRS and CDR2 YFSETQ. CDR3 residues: CASSWTGDGNEQYF. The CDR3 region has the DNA TGCGCCAGCAGCTGGACAGGGGACGGTAACGAGCAGTACTTC.

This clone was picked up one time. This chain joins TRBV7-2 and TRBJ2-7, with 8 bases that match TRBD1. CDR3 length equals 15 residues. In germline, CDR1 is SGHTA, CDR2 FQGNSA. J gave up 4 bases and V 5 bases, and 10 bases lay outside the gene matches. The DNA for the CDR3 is TGTGCCAGCAGCACCTCGGGACAGGCAAGGTACGAGCAGTACTTC. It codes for CASSTSGQARYEQYF.

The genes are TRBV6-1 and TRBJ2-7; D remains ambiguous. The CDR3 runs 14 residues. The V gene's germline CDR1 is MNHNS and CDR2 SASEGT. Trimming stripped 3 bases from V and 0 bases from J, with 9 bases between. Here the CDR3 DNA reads TGTGCCAGCAGTGAGACTTGGGACTCCTACGAGCAGTACTTC. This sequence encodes CASSETWDSYEQYF.

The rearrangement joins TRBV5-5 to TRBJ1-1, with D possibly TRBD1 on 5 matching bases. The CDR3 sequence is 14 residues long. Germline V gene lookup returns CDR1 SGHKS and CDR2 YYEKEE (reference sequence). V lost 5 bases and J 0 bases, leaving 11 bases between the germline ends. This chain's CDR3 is CASRLTEMNTEAFF. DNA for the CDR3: TGTGCCAGCAGGTTGACAGAGATGAACACTGAAGCTTTCTTT.

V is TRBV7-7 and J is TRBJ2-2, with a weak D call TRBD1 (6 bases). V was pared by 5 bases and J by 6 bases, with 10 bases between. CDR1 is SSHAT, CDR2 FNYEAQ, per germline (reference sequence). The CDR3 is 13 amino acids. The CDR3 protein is CASSLTGPGELFF. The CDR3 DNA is TGTGCCAGCAGCCTAACAGGGCCCGGGGAGCTGTTTTTT.

Here the CDR3 reads CASSPLRMVAGEETQYF. CDR3 coding DNA: TGTGCCAGCAGCCCCCTGCGGATGGTAGCGGGAGAAGAGACCCAGTACTTC. This chain uses TRBV14 with TRBJ2-5; the match to TRBD2 covers 9 bases. CDR1 is SGHDN, CDR2 FVKESK, per germline. Trimming at V came to 4 bases and at J to 3 bases, leaving 12 bases not matched to a gene. This CDR3 is built from 17 residues.

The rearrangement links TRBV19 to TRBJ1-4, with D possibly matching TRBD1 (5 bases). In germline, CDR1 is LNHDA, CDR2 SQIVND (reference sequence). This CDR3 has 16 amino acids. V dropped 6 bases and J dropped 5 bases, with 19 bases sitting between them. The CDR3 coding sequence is TGTGCCAGTAGCGTTAGTCGGCAGGGACGAAATGAAAAACTGTTTTTT. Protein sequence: CASSVSRQGRNEKLFF.

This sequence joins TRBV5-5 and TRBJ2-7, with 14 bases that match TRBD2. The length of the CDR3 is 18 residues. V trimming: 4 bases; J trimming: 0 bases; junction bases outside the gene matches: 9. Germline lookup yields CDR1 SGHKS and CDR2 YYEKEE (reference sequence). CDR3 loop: CASSPMTSGRALSYEQYF. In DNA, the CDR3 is TGTGCCAGCAGCCCCATGACTAGCGGGAGGGCCCTCTCCTACGAGCAGTACTTC.

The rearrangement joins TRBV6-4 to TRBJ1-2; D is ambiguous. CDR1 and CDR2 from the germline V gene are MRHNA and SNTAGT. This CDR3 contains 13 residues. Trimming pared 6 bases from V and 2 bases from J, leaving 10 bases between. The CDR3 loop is CASSFDGNYGYTF. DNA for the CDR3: TGTGCCAGCAGCTTTGACGGAAACTATGGCTACACCTTC.

The CDR3 reads CASSLGGRSGEQYF. The CDR3 nucleotides are TGTGCCAGCAGCTTAGGGGGCCGGTCCGGCGAGCAGTACTTC. The V gene is TRBV7-6, the J gene TRBJ2-7; possible D gene TRBD1, 5 bases. Germline values: CDR1 SGHVS, CDR2 FNYEAQ. The CDR3 runs to 14 residues. V lost 1 base to trimming and J lost 6 bases, with 13 bases between them.

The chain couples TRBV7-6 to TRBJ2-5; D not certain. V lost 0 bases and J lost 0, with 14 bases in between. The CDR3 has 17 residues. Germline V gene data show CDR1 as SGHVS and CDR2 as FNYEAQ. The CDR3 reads CASSLALQARYQETQYF. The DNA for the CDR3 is TGTGCCAGCAGCTTAGCGCTGCAGGCACGGTACCAAGAGACCCAGTACTTC.